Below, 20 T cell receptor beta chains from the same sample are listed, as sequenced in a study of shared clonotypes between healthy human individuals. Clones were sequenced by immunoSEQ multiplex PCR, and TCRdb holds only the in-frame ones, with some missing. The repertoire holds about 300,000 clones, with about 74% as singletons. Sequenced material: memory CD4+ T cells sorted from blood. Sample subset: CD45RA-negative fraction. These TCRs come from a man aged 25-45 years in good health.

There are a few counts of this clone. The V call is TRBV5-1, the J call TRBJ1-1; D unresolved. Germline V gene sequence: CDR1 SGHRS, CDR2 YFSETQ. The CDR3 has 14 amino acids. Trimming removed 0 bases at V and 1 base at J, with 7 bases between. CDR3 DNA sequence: TGCGCCAGCAGCTTGGGGACCTCGAACACTGAAGCTTTCTTT. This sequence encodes CASSLGTSNTEAFF.

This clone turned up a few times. The CDR3 reads CAISESSANYGYTF. The CDR3 coding sequence is TGTGCCATCAGTGAGTCGAGCGCTAACTATGGCTACACCTTC. The V and J genes are TRBV10-3 and TRBJ1-2; D ambiguous. V was pared by 0 bases and J by 0 bases, with 5 bases between. The CDR3 sequence is 14 residues long. CDR1 is ENHRY and CDR2 is SYGVKD in the germline V gene.

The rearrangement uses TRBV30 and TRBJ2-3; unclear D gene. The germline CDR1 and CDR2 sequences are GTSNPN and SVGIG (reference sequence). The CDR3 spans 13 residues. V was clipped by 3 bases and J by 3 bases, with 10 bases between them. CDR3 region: CAWSNTRTDTQYF. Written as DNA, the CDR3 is TGTGCCTGGAGCAATACTCGGACAGATACGCAGTATTTT. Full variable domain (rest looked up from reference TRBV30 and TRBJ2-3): SQTIHQWPATLVQPVGSPLSLECTVEGTSNPNLYWYRQAAGRGLQLLFYSVGIGQISSEVPQNLSASRPQDRQFILSSKKLLLSDSGFYLCAWSNTRTDTQYFGPGTRLTVL.

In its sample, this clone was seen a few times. The CDR3 DNA follows: TGCAGCGTTGAAGGTAAACTAGCTTCTTCCTATGAGCAGTTCTTC. Protein sequence: CSVEGKLASSYEQFF. The rearrangement uses TRBV29-1 and TRBJ2-1; possible D gene TRBD2, 6 bases. Germline V gives CDR1 SQVTM, CDR2 ANQGSEA. The CDR3 has 15 residues. Between the trimmed V and J ends, which lost 1 base and 8 bases, there was a span of 18 bases.

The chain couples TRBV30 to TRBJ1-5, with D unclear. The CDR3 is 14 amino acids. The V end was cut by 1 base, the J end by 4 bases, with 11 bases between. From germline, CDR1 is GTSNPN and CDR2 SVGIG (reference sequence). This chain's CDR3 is CAWSGAGRNQPQHF. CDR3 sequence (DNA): TGTGCCTGGAGTGGGGCGGGCAGGAATCAGCCCCAGCATTTT. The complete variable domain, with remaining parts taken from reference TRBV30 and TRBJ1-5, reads SQTIHQWPATLVQPVGSPLSLECTVEGTSNPNLYWYRQAAGRGLQLLFYSVGIGQISSEVPQNLSASRPQDRQFILSSKKLLLSDSGFYLCAWSGAGRNQPQHFGDGTRLSIL.

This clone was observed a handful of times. Here the CDR3 reads CASSLGAGGTGELFF. The DNA of the CDR3 is TGCGCCAGCAGCCTGGGGGCGGGAGGCACCGGGGAGCTGTTTTTT. The genes are TRBV5-1 and TRBJ2-2; 8 bases match TRBD2. The CDR3 is 15 residues long. V shed 4 bases and J 4 bases; nucleotides not matched to a gene: 6. The V gene's germline CDR1 is SGHRS and CDR2 YFSETQ.

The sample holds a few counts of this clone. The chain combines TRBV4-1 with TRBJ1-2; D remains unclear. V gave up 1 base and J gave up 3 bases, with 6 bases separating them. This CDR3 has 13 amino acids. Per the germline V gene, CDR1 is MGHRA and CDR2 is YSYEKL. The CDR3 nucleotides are TGCGCCAGCAGCCAAGGTGTGGACTATGGCTACACCTTC. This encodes CASSQGVDYGYTF.

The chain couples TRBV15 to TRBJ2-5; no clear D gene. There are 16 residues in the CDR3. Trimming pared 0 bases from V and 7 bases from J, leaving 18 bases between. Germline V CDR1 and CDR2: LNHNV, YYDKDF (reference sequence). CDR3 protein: CATSRDRAPGVGTQYF. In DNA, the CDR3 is TGTGCCACCAGCAGAGATCGGGCACCCGGAGTTGGGACCCAGTACTTC.

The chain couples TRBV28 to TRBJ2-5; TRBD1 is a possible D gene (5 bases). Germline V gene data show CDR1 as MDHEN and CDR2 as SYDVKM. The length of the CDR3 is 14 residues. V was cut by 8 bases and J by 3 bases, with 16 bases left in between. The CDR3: CASSPPGREETQYF. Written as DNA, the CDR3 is TGTGCCAGCTCCCCCCCCGGCAGGGAAGAGACCCAGTACTTC.

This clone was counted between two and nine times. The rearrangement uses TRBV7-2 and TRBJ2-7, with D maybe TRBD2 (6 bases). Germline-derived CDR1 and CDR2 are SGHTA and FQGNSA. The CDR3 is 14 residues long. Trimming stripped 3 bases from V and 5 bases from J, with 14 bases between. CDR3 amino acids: CASSFGGLKNEQYF. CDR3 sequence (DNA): TGTGCCAGCAGCTTCGGAGGGCTAAAAAACGAGCAGTACTTC.

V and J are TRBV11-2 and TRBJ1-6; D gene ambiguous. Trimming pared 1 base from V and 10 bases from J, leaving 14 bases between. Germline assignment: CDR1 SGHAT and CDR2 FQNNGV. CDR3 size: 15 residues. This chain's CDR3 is CASSLASPLWSPLHF. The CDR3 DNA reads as TGTGCCAGCAGCTTAGCTTCGCCCCTGTGGTCACCCCTCCACTTT.

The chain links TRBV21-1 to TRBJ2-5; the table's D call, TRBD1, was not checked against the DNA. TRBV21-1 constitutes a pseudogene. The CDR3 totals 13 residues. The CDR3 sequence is CASKGQSQETQYF. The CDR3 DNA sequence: TGTGCCAGCAAAGGACAGTCCCAAGAGACCCAGTACTTC.

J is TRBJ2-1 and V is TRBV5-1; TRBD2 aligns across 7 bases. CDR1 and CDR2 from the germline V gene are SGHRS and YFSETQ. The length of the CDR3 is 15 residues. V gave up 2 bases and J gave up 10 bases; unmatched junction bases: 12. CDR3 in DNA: TGCGCCAGCAGCTTTTTAGTGGGAGGGCAAAGCGAGCAGTTCTTC. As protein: CASSFLVGGQSEQFF. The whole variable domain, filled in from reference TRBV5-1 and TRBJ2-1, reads KAGVTQTPRYLIKTRGQQVTLSCSPISGHRSVSWYQQTPGQGLQFLFEYFSETQRNKGNFPGRFSGRQFSNSRSEMNVSTLELGDSALYLCASSFLVGGQSEQFFGPGTRLTVL.

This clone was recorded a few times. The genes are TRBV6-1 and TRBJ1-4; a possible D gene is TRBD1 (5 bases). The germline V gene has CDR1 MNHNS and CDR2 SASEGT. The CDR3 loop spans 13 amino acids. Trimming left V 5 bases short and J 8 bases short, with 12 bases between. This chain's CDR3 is CASSWKTVEKLFF. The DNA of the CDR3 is TGTGCCAGCAGTTGGAAGACAGTAGAAAAACTGTTTTTT.

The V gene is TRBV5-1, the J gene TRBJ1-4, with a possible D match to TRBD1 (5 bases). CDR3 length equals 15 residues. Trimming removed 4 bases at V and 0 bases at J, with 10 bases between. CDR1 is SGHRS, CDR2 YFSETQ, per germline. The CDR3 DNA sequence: TGCGCCAGCAGCGGGCAGGGAGCAACTAATGAAAAACTGTTTTTT. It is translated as CASSGQGATNEKLFF.

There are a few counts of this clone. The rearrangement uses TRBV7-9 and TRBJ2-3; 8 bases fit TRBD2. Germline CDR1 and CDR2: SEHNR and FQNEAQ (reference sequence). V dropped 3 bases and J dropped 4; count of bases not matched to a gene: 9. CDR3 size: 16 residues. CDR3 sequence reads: CASSFGSGSYADTQYF. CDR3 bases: TGTGCCAGCAGCTTCGGGAGCGGGAGTTACGCAGATACGCAGTATTTT.

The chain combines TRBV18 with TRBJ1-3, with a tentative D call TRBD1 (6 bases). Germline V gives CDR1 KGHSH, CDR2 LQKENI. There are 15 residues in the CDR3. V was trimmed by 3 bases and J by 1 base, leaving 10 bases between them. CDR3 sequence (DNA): TGTGCCAGCTCACCGCAGACAGGTTCTGGAAACACCATATATTTT. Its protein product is CASSPQTGSGNTIYF. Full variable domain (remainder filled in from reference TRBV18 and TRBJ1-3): NAGVMQNPRHLVRRRGQEARLRCSPMKGHSHVYWYRQLPEEGLKFMVYLQKENIIDESGMPKERFSAEFPKEGPSILRIQQVVRGDSAAYFCASSPQTGSGNTIYFGEGSWLTVV.

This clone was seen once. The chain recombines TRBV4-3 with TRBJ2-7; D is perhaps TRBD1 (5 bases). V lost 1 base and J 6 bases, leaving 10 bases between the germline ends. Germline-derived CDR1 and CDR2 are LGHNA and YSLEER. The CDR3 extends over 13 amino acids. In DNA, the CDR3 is TGCGCCAGCAGCCAAGTTACTGGGGCCGAGCAGTACTTC. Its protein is CASSQVTGAEQYF.

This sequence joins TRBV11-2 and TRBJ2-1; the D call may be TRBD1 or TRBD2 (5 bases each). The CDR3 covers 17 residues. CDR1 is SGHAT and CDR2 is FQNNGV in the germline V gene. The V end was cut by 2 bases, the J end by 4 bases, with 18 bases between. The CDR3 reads CASSLTVGARVYNEQFF. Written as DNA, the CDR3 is TGTGCCAGCAGCTTAACAGTCGGGGCCCGCGTTTACAATGAGCAGTTCTTC.

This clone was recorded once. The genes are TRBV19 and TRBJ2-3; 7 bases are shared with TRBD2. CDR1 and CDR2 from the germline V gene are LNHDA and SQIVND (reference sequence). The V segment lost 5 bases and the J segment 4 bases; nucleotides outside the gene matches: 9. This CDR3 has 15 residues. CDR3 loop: CASSPRPGRADTQYF. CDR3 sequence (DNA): TGTGCCAGTAGTCCAAGGCCAGGGAGGGCAGATACGCAGTATTTT.